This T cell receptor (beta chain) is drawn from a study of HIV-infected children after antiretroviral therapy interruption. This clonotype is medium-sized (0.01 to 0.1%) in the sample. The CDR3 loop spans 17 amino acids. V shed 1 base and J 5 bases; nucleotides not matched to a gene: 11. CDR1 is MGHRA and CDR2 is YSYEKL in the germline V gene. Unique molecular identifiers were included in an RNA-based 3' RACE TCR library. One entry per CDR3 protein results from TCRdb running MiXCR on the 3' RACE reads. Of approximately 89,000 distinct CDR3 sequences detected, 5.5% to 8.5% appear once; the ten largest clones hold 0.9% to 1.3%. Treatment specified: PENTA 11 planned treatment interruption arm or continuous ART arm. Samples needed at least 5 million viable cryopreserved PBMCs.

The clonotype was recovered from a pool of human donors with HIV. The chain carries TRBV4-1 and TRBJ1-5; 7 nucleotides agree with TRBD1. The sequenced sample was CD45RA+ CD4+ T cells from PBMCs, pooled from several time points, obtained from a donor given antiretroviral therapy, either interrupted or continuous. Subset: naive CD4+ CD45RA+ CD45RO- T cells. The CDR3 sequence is CASSQVRDSHPYQPQHF. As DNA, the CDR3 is TGCGCCAGCAGCCAAGTCCGGGACAGCCATCCCTATCAGCCCCAGCATTTT.